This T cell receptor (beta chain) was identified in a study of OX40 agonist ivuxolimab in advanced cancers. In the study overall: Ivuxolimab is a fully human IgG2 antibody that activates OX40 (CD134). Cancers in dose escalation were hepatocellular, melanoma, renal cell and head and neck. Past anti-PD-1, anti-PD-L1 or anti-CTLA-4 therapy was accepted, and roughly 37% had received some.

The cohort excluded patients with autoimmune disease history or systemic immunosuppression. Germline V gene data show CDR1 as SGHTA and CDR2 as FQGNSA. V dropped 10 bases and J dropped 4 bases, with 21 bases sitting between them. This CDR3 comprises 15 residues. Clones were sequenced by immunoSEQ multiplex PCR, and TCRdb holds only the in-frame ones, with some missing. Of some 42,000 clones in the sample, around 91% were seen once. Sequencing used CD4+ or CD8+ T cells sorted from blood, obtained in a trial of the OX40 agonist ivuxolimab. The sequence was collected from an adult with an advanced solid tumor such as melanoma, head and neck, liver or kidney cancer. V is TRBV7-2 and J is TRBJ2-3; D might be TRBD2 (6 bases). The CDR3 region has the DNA TGTGCCATCCGAGGTTCCCGGGAGACCCCAGATACGCAGTATTTT. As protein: CAIRGSRETPDTQYF. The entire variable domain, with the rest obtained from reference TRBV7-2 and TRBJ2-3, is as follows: GAGVSQSPSNKVTEKGKDVELRCDPISGHTALYWYRQSLGQGLEFLIYFQGNSAPDKSGLPSDRFSAERTGGSVSTLTIQRTQQEDSAVYLCAIRGSRETPDTQYFGPGTRLTVL.